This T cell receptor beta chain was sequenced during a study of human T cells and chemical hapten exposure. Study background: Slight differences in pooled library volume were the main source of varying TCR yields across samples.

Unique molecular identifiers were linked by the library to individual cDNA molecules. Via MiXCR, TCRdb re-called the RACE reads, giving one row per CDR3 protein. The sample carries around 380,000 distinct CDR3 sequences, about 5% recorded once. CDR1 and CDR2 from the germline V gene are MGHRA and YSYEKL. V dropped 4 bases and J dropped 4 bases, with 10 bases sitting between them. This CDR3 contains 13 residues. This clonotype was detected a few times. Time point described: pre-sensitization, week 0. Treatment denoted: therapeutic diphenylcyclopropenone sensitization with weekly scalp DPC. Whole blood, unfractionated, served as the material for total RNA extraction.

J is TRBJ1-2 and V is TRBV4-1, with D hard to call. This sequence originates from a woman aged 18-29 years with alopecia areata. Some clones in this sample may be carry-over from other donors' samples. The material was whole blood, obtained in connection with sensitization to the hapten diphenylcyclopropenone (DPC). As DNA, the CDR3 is TGCGCCAGCAGCCCCTGGACTGGCTATGGCTACACCTTC. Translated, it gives CASSPWTGYGYTF.